Below, 20 T cell receptor beta chains from the same sample are listed, as sequenced in a study of blood T cell repertoires in COVID-19. Clones were read by immunoSEQ multiplex PCR, and TCRdb kept only the in-frame ones, dropping some. This sample has 90,000 to 120,000 clones, with approximately 90% found just once. Material for sequencing was peripheral blood. Receptors originate from a woman younger than 45 with acute or convalescent COVID-19.

The rearrangement joins TRBV9 to TRBJ1-2; a possible D gene is TRBD1 (5 bases). V shed 0 bases and J shed 8 bases, with 17 bases lying between them. Germline CDR1 is SGDLS and CDR2 is YYNGEE. The CDR3 runs to 15 residues. For the CDR3, the DNA is TGTGCCAGCAGCGTAGGTGTCTTAGGGGCTGGGGGCTACACCTTC. It yields the protein CASSVGVLGAGGYTF.

V is TRBV5-6 and J is TRBJ1-5; D is possibly TRBD1 (5 bases). The CDR3 sequence is 14 residues long. The V end lost 1 base, the J end lost 3 bases, and 8 bases lay between the germline ends. Per the germline V gene, CDR1 is SGHDT and CDR2 is YYEEEE. The CDR3 bases are TGTGCCAGCAGCTTGTCGGACATCAATCAGCCCCAGCATTTT. Translation: CASSLSDINQPQHF.

The chain carries TRBV10-3 and TRBJ2-1, with a possible D match to TRBD2 (6 bases). V lost 7 bases, J lost 5 bases, and 15 bases lay in between. Germline lookup yields CDR1 ENHRY and CDR2 SYGVKD. The CDR3 is 14 residues long. CDR3 in amino acids: CAITLSRGNNEQFF. The CDR3 nucleotides read TGTGCCATCACACTTTCCCGGGGGAACAATGAGCAGTTCTTC.

The chain is built from TRBV9 and TRBJ1-2; D gene unclear. Trimming took off 5 bases at V and 1 base at J, with 15 bases between the two ends. Germline V gene data show CDR1 as SGDLS and CDR2 as YYNGEE. There are 15 residues in the CDR3. The DNA for the CDR3 is TGTGCCAGCAGTTACCAGGAGGGAAGTAACTATGGCTACACCTTC. This translates into CASSYQEGSNYGYTF.

The V gene is TRBV29-1, the J gene TRBJ2-2; D is undetermined. This CDR3 region has 12 residues. Germline V gives CDR1 SQVTM, CDR2 ANQGSEA. Deletions cut 7 bases from V and 0 bases from J, with 6 bases between. The CDR3 is CSGYTNTGELFF. CDR3 DNA sequence: TGCAGCGGGTACACGAACACCGGGGAGCTGTTTTTT.

In this sample, this clone turned up many times. CDR3: CASSPSPGLASSQQYF. The DNA for the CDR3 is TGTGCCAGCTCACCGTCTCCGGGACTAGCGAGCAGCCAGCAGTACTTC. The rearrangement links TRBV18 to TRBJ2-7, with 10 bases that match TRBD2. After removal of 3 bases from V and 8 bases from J, the junction contained 13 bases not matched to a gene. Germline V gene sequence: CDR1 KGHSH, CDR2 LQKENI. The CDR3 extends over 16 amino acids.

The chain recombines TRBV5-1 with TRBJ2-1; TRBD2 aligns across 10 bases. The germline V gene encodes CDR1 SGHRS and CDR2 YFSETQ. Trimming removed 0 bases from V and 9 bases from J; junction bases left unmatched: 6. The CDR3 has 15 residues. As DNA, the CDR3 is TGCGCCAGCAGCTTGGCGCTAGCGGGAGTGAGTGAGCAGTTCTTC. Amino acids: CASSLALAGVSEQFF.

The chain links TRBV11-2 to TRBJ1-2; 7 bases are a match to TRBD1. Germline values: CDR1 SGHAT, CDR2 FQNNGV. CDR3 length: 13 amino acids. With V trimmed by 3 bases and J by 5 bases, 3 bases remained unmatched. In DNA, the CDR3 is TGTGCCAGCAGCTTCGGACAGGAGTATGGCTACACCTTC. Protein: CASSFGQEYGYTF.

The rearrangement uses TRBV7-2 and TRBJ2-7, with 9 bases fitting TRBD1. Germline V CDR1 and CDR2: SGHTA, FQGNSA. CDR3 length equals 14 residues. V was clipped by 4 bases and J by 3 bases; unmatched bases: 4. CDR3 loop: CASSSQTGGYEQYF. CDR3 sequence (DNA): TGTGCCAGCAGCTCCCAGACAGGGGGCTACGAGCAGTACTTC.

This chain connects TRBV10-3 to TRBJ2-7, with a weak D call TRBD1 (6 bases). Germline V CDR1 and CDR2: ENHRY, SYGVKD. The CDR3 consists of 12 residues. V was shortened by 10 bases and J by 1 base, with 11 bases between the two germline ends. CDR3 sequence (DNA): TGTGCCACCAAGACAGGATCCTACGAGCAGTACTTC. Protein product: CATKTGSYEQYF.

V gene TRBV7-6 combines with J gene TRBJ2-3, with a possible D match to TRBD2 (5 bases). CDR3 size: 11 residues. V lost 1 base, J lost 11 bases, and 7 bases lay in between. The germline V gene has CDR1 SGHVS and CDR2 FNYEAQ. The CDR3 nucleotides read TGTGCCAGCAGCTTAGGGAGGTGGCAGTATTTT. Translated: CASSLGRWQYF.

The chain couples TRBV19 to TRBJ1-6; 7 nucleotides line up with TRBD1. The CDR3 contains 16 residues. With 5 bases clipped from V and 1 base from J, the junction kept 5 bases outside the gene matches. CDR1 is LNHDA and CDR2 is SQIVND in the germline V gene (reference sequence). The CDR3 bases are TGTGCCAGTAGTTCCAGGGGGGCTTCCTATAATTCACCCCTCCACTTT. It yields the protein CASSSRGASYNSPLHF.

This clone was observed a few times. The chain recombines TRBV5-1 with TRBJ1-2; 7 bases agree with TRBD1. The CDR3 length is 13 residues. Per the germline V gene, CDR1 is SGHRS and CDR2 is YFSETQ. The junction had 4 bases not matched to a gene; V was cut back by 4 bases and J by 4 bases. CDR3 sequence: CASSVGQTYGYTF. The CDR3 DNA follows: TGCGCCAGCAGCGTGGGACAGACCTATGGCTACACCTTC. The full variable domain, its missing parts supplied by reference TRBV5-1 and TRBJ1-2, is KAGVTQTPRYLIKTRGQQVTLSCSPISGHRSVSWYQQTPGQGLQFLFEYFSETQRNKGNFPGRFSGRQFSNSRSEMNVSTLELGDSALYLCASSVGQTYGYTFGSGTRLTVV.

The CDR3 bases are TGTGCCAGCAGCCCATCGGGAGTCGGAGGCTACACCTTC. The encoded protein is CASSPSGVGGYTF. The gene calls are TRBV7-9 and TRBJ1-2; no reliable D call. The germline V gene encodes CDR1 SEHNR and CDR2 FQNEAQ (reference sequence). The CDR3 loop spans 13 amino acids. V lost 5 bases and J lost 8, with 15 bases in between.

The V call is TRBV6-5, the J call TRBJ1-1; no clear D. Trimming shortened V by 0 bases and J by 0 bases, and 8 bases separated the two germline ends. In germline, CDR1 is MNHEY, CDR2 SVGAGI. The CDR3 consists of 15 residues. CDR3 nucleotides: TGTGCCAGCAGTTACTCGTTAAAAATGAACACTGAAGCTTTCTTT. This gives the protein CASSYSLKMNTEAFF.

The V gene is TRBV6-2 or TRBV6-3, the J gene TRBJ1-2; D gene unclear. With 4 bases removed from V and 3 bases from J, the gap between germline ends came to 15 bases. Germline assignment: CDR1 MNHEY and CDR2 SVGEGT. The CDR3 is 15 residues long. CDR3 in amino acids: CASSWSTLRYYGYTF. CDR3 DNA sequence: TGTGCCAGCAGTTGGTCTACCCTGAGGTACTATGGCTACACCTTC.

This clone is a singleton in its sample. This chain connects TRBV3-1 (or the pseudogene TRBV3-2) to TRBJ2-5; the D gene is possibly TRBD1 (6 bases). The CDR3 spans 15 residues. Trimming pared 4 bases from V and 2 bases from J, leaving 14 bases between. The germline gives CDR1 LGHDT, CDR2 YNNKEL (reference sequence). The CDR3 is CASSLDSSTQETQYF. Here the CDR3 DNA reads TGTGCCAGCAGCCTGGACAGCAGCACGCAAGAGACCCAGTACTTC.

The V and J genes are TRBV3-1 (or the pseudogene TRBV3-2) and TRBJ1-2, with D unresolved. Germline V gene data show CDR1 as LGHDT and CDR2 as YNNKEL (reference sequence). The V end lost 1 base, the J end lost 4 bases, and 10 bases lay between the germline ends. This CDR3 has 14 amino acids. CDR3 nucleotides: TGTGCCAGCAGCCAAGGGGAGGGCTCCTATGGCTACACCTTC. Its protein is CASSQGEGSYGYTF.

This chain joins TRBV6-5 and TRBJ2-3; perhaps TRBD1 as D (6 bases). Trimming took 6 bases from V and 3 from J, leaving 13 bases between them. Germline assignment: CDR1 MNHEY and CDR2 SVGAGI. The CDR3 is 14 amino acids. CDR3 DNA: TGTGCCAGCAGACAGGGACGGTCGACAGATACGCAGTATTTT. It encodes CASRQGRSTDTQYF.

CDR3 sequence (DNA): TGCGCCAGCAGCCAAGTTATCCCGGGGACCGGGGAGCTGTTTTTT. Its translation: CASSQVIPGTGELFF. The chain combines TRBV4-3 with TRBJ2-2; possible D gene TRBD2, 5 bases. Trimming removed 1 base at V and 5 bases at J, with 11 bases between. The germline CDR1 and CDR2 sequences are LGHNA and YSLEER. The CDR3 has 15 residues.